Shown below are 30 T cell receptor beta chains from a single sample sequenced in a study of T cell changes during pregnancy in multiple sclerosis. Sequenced by immunoSEQ multiplex PCR; TCRdb stores in-frame clones only, minus some. The table lists approximately 35,000 clones, about 92% of them singletons. The material sequenced was PBMCs (not recorded whether the cells were cultured). These receptors were collected from a female donor with multiple sclerosis, enrolled in a pregnancy study.

The chain links TRBV5-8 to TRBJ2-3, with a possible D match to TRBD1 (5 bases). The CDR3 extends over 13 amino acids. V was clipped by 3 bases and J by 2 bases, with 7 bases between them. From germline, CDR1 is SGHTS and CDR2 YDEGEE. CDR3 nucleotides: TGTGCCAGCAGCTCGGACACCACAGATACGCAGTATTTT. Protein product: CASSSDTTDTQYF.

Here the CDR3 reads CASSLPPQAFF. As DNA, the CDR3 is TGTGCCAGCAGCTTACCTCCGCAAGCTTTCTTT. The genes are TRBV7-7 and TRBJ1-1; no definite D call. CDR3 length: 11 amino acids. Trimming pared 2 bases from V and 9 bases from J, leaving 7 bases between. CDR1 is SSHAT and CDR2 is FNYEAQ in the germline V gene (reference sequence).

This clone was observed once. The V gene is TRBV7-2, the J gene TRBJ2-5; D not resolved. CDR1 is SGHTA, CDR2 FQGNSA, per germline. V was shortened by 4 bases and J by 6 bases, with 9 bases between the two germline ends. The CDR3 extends over 12 amino acids. Here the CDR3 DNA reads TGTGCCAGCAGCTCACTAACCCAGACCCAGTACTTC. Amino acids: CASSSLTQTQYF.

The CDR3 spells CASSVSAGYEQYF. CDR3 coding DNA: TGTGCCAGCAGCGTATCGGCGGGCTACGAGCAGTACTTC. This chain uses TRBV9 with TRBJ2-7, with TRBD2 as a possible D gene (5 bases). Per germline, CDR1 SGDLS and CDR2 YYNGEE. CDR3 length equals 13 residues. V lost 1 base and J lost 3, with 8 bases in between. Full variable domain (remainder filled in from reference TRBV9 and TRBJ2-7): DSGVTQTPKHLITATGQRVTLRCSPRSGDLSVYWYQQSLDQGLQFLIQYYNGEERAKGNILERFSAQQFPDLHSELNLSSLELGDSALYFCASSVSAGYEQYFGPGTRLTVT.

As regards this clone: Other DNA sequences in the sample encode the same CDR3. This chain links TRBV30 with TRBJ2-7; 13 bases agree with TRBD2. CDR3 length equals 15 residues. Per germline, CDR1 GTSNPN and CDR2 SVGIG (reference sequence). The V gene end was trimmed by 5 bases and the J gene end by 7 bases; junction bases not matched to a gene: 11. The CDR3 DNA sequence: TGTGCCTGGGGGAAACTAGCGGGAGGGCCGGGGGAGCAGTACTTC. Protein: CAWGKLAGGPGEQYF.

This clone was picked up a small number of times. The genes are TRBV6-1 and TRBJ2-4; 8 positions agree with TRBD1. J was trimmed by 7 bases and V by 1 base; bases with no gene match: 6. Per the germline V gene, CDR1 is MNHNS and CDR2 is SASEGT. The length of the CDR3 is 15 residues. CDR3 coding DNA: TGTGCCAGCAGTGAAGGGGAGACAGGGGCGAACATTCAGTACTTC. It encodes CASSEGETGANIQYF.

The rearrangement joins TRBV4-2 to TRBJ1-1; tentatively, D is TRBD1 (6 bases). Germline V lookup: CDR1 LGHNA, CDR2 YNFKEQ. This CDR3 has 14 amino acids. V was trimmed by 4 bases and J by 1 base, leaving 10 bases between them. CDR3 protein: CASSPDSENTEAFF. CDR3 DNA: TGTGCCAGCAGCCCGGACAGTGAGAACACTGAAGCTTTCTTT.

The chain joins TRBV7-6 to TRBJ2-2, with 10 bases fitting TRBD2. The CDR3 sequence is 14 residues long. Germline assignment: CDR1 SGHVS and CDR2 FNYEAQ. With V trimmed by 7 bases and J by 7 bases, 6 bases remained unmatched. The CDR3 spells CASNPSGSDGELFF. CDR3 DNA sequence: TGTGCCAGCAACCCTAGCGGGAGTGACGGGGAGCTGTTTTTT. The full variable domain, its missing parts supplied by reference TRBV7-6 and TRBJ2-2, is GAGVSQSPRYKVTKRGQDVALRCDPISGHVSLYWYRQALGQGPEFLTYFNYEAQQDKSGLPNDRFSAERPEGSISTLTIQRTEQRDSAMYRCASNPSGSDGELFFGEGSRLTVL.

The rearrangement links TRBV4-1 to TRBJ1-5; no clear D gene. The CDR3 spans 16 residues. Trimming removed 2 bases at V and 7 bases at J, with 18 bases between. Germline values: CDR1 MGHRA, CDR2 YSYEKL. CDR3 region: CASSQTLSRERQPQHF. The CDR3 DNA sequence: TGCGCCAGCAGCCAAACCCTCTCTAGGGAGAGGCAGCCCCAGCATTTT.

The chain has TRBV5-6 and TRBJ1-2; D uncertain. The CDR3 loop spans 15 amino acids. V dropped 2 bases and J dropped 5 bases, with 16 bases sitting between them. In germline, CDR1 is SGHDT, CDR2 YYEEEE. This CDR3 reads CASSFGQPGRYGYTF. The CDR3 DNA follows: TGTGCCAGCAGCTTCGGTCAGCCTGGTCGGTATGGCTACACCTTC.

This chain joins TRBV4-2 and TRBJ1-3; D ambiguous. V was pared by 5 bases and J by 0 bases, with 17 bases between. Germline V gene data show CDR1 as LGHNA and CDR2 as YNFKEQ. The CDR3 covers 17 residues. The CDR3, as DNA: TGTGCCAGCAGCGGTGTCGGTCCGAAAAGCTCTGGAAACACCATATATTTT. It translates to CASSGVGPKSSGNTIYF.

The genes are TRBV4-3 and TRBJ2-1; a weak D match, TRBD2 (6 bases). V dropped 0 bases and J dropped 7 bases, with 19 bases sitting between them. CDR1 LGHNA and CDR2 YSLEER come from the germline V gene. The CDR3 is made up of 17 amino acids. CDR3 loop: CASSQDYVDYPQNEQFF. CDR3 bases: TGCGCCAGCAGCCAAGATTATGTGGACTACCCTCAGAATGAGCAGTTCTTC.

V usage is TRBV28 and J usage is TRBJ2-7; 10 nucleotides match TRBD1. This CDR3 region has 14 residues. With 5 bases clipped from V and 7 bases from J, the junction kept 8 bases outside the gene matches. Germline V gives CDR1 MDHEN, CDR2 SYDVKM. The CDR3 sequence: CASSGDRGPSEQYF. DNA for the CDR3: TGTGCCAGCAGTGGAGACAGGGGGCCGAGTGAGCAGTACTTC. The full variable domain, its missing parts supplied by reference TRBV28 and TRBJ2-7, is DVKVTQSSRYLVKRTGEKVFLECVQDMDHENMFWYRQDPGLGLRLIYFSYDVKMKEKGDIPEGYSVSREKKERFSLILESASTNQTSMYLCASSGDRGPSEQYFGPGTRLTVT.

The chain couples TRBV6-5 to TRBJ1-4; D is unclear. CDR1 is MNHEY and CDR2 is SVGAGI in the germline V gene. This CDR3 is 16 amino acids long. V was pared by 2 bases and J by 8 bases, with 18 bases between. The CDR3 DNA follows: TGTGCCAGCAGTTACCAAAGACCGACCGCGGGCGAAAAACTGTTTTTT. This sequence encodes CASSYQRPTAGEKLFF.

The chain carries TRBV30 and TRBJ2-7, with D hard to call. Germline lookup yields CDR1 GTSNPN and CDR2 SVGIG (reference sequence). CDR3 length: 15 amino acids. V was clipped by 0 bases and J by 4 bases, with 16 bases between them. The CDR3 bases are TGTGCCTGGAGTGTCGGAATCCCGCCGTCATACGAGCAGTACTTC. The encoded protein is CAWSVGIPPSYEQYF.

The V call is TRBV2, the J call TRBJ2-3; unclear D gene. V was cut by 6 bases and J by 3 bases, with 7 bases left in between. The length of the CDR3 is 12 residues. The germline gives CDR1 SNHLY, CDR2 FYNNEI. The CDR3 coding sequence is TGTGCCAGCAGGCCCATTACAGATACGCAGTATTTT. The encoded protein is CASRPITDTQYF. Full variable domain (remainder filled in from reference TRBV2 and TRBJ2-3): EPEVTQTPSHQVTQMGQEVILRCVPISNHLYFYWYRQILGQKVEFLVSFYNNEISEKSEIFDDQFSVERPDGSNFTLKIRSTKLEDSAMYFCASRPITDTQYFGPGTRLTVL.

The chain employs TRBV6-1 and TRBJ2-7; the D is unclear. Trimming pared 6 bases from V and 3 bases from J, leaving 15 bases between. This CDR3 contains 14 residues. Germline-derived CDR1 and CDR2 are MNHNS and SASEGT. CDR3 nucleotides: TGTGCCAGCAGATTGTTACTCCCCGGCTACGAGCAGTACTTC. Its translation is CASRLLLPGYEQYF.

The rearrangement joins TRBV27 to TRBJ2-3; D is unclear. The length of the CDR3 is 14 residues. Trimming removed 5 bases at V and 0 bases at J, with 9 bases between. The germline CDR1 and CDR2 sequences are MNHEY and SMNVEV (reference sequence). DNA of the CDR3: TGTGCCAGCAGTCCAAGTCAAAGCACAGATACGCAGTATTTT. Protein product: CASSPSQSTDTQYF.

This chain uses TRBV7-2 with TRBJ1-3; D is uncertain. Germline V gives CDR1 SGHTA, CDR2 FQGNSA. This CDR3 is 15 amino acids long. V lost 1 base to trimming and J lost 4 bases, with 11 bases between them. CDR3 residues: CASSLGGAGGNTIYF. CDR3 nucleotide sequence: TGTGCCAGCAGCTTAGGGGGTGCGGGCGGAAACACCATATATTTT.

The chain combines TRBV5-1 with TRBJ2-1; the match to TRBD2 covers 10 bases. The trim removed 4 bases at V and 4 bases at J, leaving 5 bases unmatched. The CDR3 sequence is 15 residues long. Looked up from germline, CDR1 is SGHRS and CDR2 is YFSETQ. In DNA, the CDR3 is TGCGCCAGCAGCCGTACTAGCGGGACTTACAATGAGCAGTTCTTC. As protein: CASSRTSGTYNEQFF. The variable domain in full, with the rest retrieved from reference TRBV5-1 and TRBJ2-1, is KAGVTQTPRYLIKTRGQQVTLSCSPISGHRSVSWYQQTPGQGLQFLFEYFSETQRNKGNFPGRFSGRQFSNSRSEMNVSTLELGDSALYLCASSRTSGTYNEQFFGPGTRLTVL.

The V and J genes are TRBV5-1 and TRBJ2-5, with D uncertain. The CDR3 loop spans 12 amino acids. In germline, CDR1 is SGHRS, CDR2 YFSETQ. V lost 4 bases and J lost 1, with 5 bases in between. The CDR3: CASSHPQETQYF. CDR3 DNA: TGCGCCAGCAGCCACCCCCAAGAGACCCAGTACTTC.

This chain connects TRBV7-9 to TRBJ2-7; TRBD2 is a possible D gene (6 bases). This CDR3 spans 15 amino acids. Germline V gives CDR1 SEHNR, CDR2 FQNEAQ (reference sequence). V lost 4 bases to trimming and J lost 4 bases, with 17 bases between them. In DNA form, the CDR3 reads TGTGCCAGCAGCTCTAGGGAGGAACAACCTTACGAGCAGTACTTC. Protein sequence: CASSSREEQPYEQYF.

DNA of the CDR3: TGTGCCAGCAGTATAACTAGCTTCTACGAGCAGTACTTC. It specifies CASSITSFYEQYF. The chain couples TRBV27 to TRBJ2-7; TRBD2 is a possible D gene (6 bases). Per germline, CDR1 MNHEY and CDR2 SMNVEV (reference sequence). CDR3 length: 13 amino acids. V was shortened by 5 bases and J by 3 bases, with 11 bases between the two germline ends.

The chain joins TRBV9 to TRBJ1-2; D might be TRBD1 (5 bases). The V end was cut by 6 bases, the J end by 2 bases, with 8 bases between. The V gene's germline CDR1 is SGDLS and CDR2 YYNGEE. The CDR3 has 12 amino acids. The CDR3 here is CASTRANYGYTF. In DNA, the CDR3 is TGTGCCAGCACCAGGGCGAACTATGGCTACACCTTC.

The V and J genes are TRBV11-2 and TRBJ1-1, with D hard to call. V was shortened by 3 bases and J by 2 bases, with 10 bases between the two germline ends. The CDR3 covers 14 residues. From germline, CDR1 is SGHAT and CDR2 FQNNGV. The CDR3 DNA reads TGTGCCAGCAGCTTTGGTGTGACAAACACTGAAGCTTTCTTT. It yields the protein CASSFGVTNTEAFF.

The chain employs TRBV10-3 and TRBJ2-3; the D is unclear. Looked up from germline, CDR1 is ENHRY and CDR2 is SYGVKD. The V and J ends lost 8 bases and 2 bases respectively, with 5 bases between them. The CDR3 length is 11 residues. The CDR3 spells CAILDTDTQYF. The CDR3 coding sequence is TGTGCCATCCTAGACACAGATACGCAGTATTTT.

The CDR3: CASSLAGQQYNEQFF. DNA for the CDR3: TGCGCCAGCAGCTTGGCGGGACAGCAATACAATGAGCAGTTCTTC. This chain connects TRBV5-1 to TRBJ2-1, with 7 bases lining up with TRBD1. The V gene end was trimmed by 0 bases and the J gene end by 4 bases; junction bases not matched to a gene: 4. Germline-derived CDR1 and CDR2 are SGHRS and YFSETQ. This CDR3 is 15 amino acids long. Full variable domain (missing parts from reference TRBV5-1 and TRBJ2-1): KAGVTQTPRYLIKTRGQQVTLSCSPISGHRSVSWYQQTPGQGLQFLFEYFSETQRNKGNFPGRFSGRQFSNSRSEMNVSTLELGDSALYLCASSLAGQQYNEQFFGPGTRLTVL.

The V gene is TRBV27, the J gene TRBJ1-2, with a weak D call TRBD1 (5 bases). CDR1 and CDR2 from the germline V gene are MNHEY and SMNVEV (reference sequence). This CDR3 is built from 14 residues. V gave up 10 bases and J gave up 0 bases, with 15 bases separating them. CDR3 region: CATRRGEPNYGYTF. CDR3 sequence (DNA): TGTGCCACGAGACGGGGGGAACCTAACTATGGCTACACCTTC.

This sequence joins TRBV27 and TRBJ2-7; perhaps TRBD1 as D (7 bases). The CDR3 spans 14 residues. The germline gives CDR1 MNHEY, CDR2 SMNVEV (reference sequence). V was shortened by 4 bases and J by 1 base, with 11 bases between the two germline ends. CDR3 sequence reads: CASSWGDSSYEQYF. CDR3 coding DNA: TGTGCCAGCAGTTGGGGGGACAGTTCCTACGAGCAGTACTTC.

This clone appeared a single time. This chain links TRBV7-2 with TRBJ2-1, with D perhaps assigned TRBD1 or TRBD2 (5 bases each). From germline, CDR1 is SGHTA and CDR2 FQGNSA. Trimming left V 1 base short and J 4 bases short, with 11 bases between. There are 15 residues in the CDR3. As DNA, the CDR3 is TGTGCCAGCAGCTTAGGGGGGTGGGAATACAATGAGCAGTTCTTC. The encoded protein is CASSLGGWEYNEQFF.